This is a list of T cell receptor beta chains from one sample in a study of cytomegalovirus exposure and HLA in healthy donors. Measured with immunoSEQ multiplex PCR; TCRdb has only the in-frame clones, and not every one. There are roughly 300,000 clones in the sample; around 87% occur only once, and around 0.9% lies in the top ten. Input material: PBMCs. These receptors came from a woman between 18 and 29 years old in good health and CMV-seronegative. Both conserved end residues are part of each CDR3. The order of the fields is CDR3 DNA, CDR3 protein, D gene, J gene, clone size, V gene. D genes are given only for firm matches. For some rows the clone size is stated as once, few or many, or as a class when expanded; others skip it.

DNA: TGCGCCAGCAGCTTGTTTGTGGTCGCTCCTGGCAATTCACCCCTCCACTTT; CDR3: CASSLFVVAPGNSPLHF; D: -; J: TRBJ1-6; size: -; V: TRBV5-1
DNA: TGTGCCACCACACTCCGGGACAGGGGGCTTGAGACCCAGTACTTC; CDR3: CATTLRDRGLETQYF; D: TRBD1; J: TRBJ2-5; size: -; V: TRBV5-6
DNA: TGTGCCAGCAGTGGAGGGTCGATCTACGAGCAGTACTTC; CDR3: CASSGGSIYEQYF; D: -; J: TRBJ2-7; size: -; V: TRBV6-1
DNA: TGCGCCAGCAGCTTGGGGGGGGTTTACAATGAGCAGTTCTTC; CDR3: CASSLGGVYNEQFF; D: -; J: TRBJ2-1; size: -; V: TRBV5-1
DNA: TGTGCCAGCAGCCGTAGCCAGGGGCCAAGCTCCTACAATGAGCAGTTCTTC; CDR3: CASSRSQGPSSYNEQFF; D: -; J: TRBJ2-1; size: -; V: TRBV9
DNA: TGCGCCAGCAGCTTGGCCGACGGAACGGGCACCATATATTTT; CDR3: CASSLADGTGTIYF; D: -; J: TRBJ1-3; size: -; V: TRBV5-1
DNA: TGTGCCAGCAGCTTGGGGCAGGCCACCTACGAGCAGTACTTC; CDR3: CASSLGQATYEQYF; D: -; J: TRBJ2-7; size: -; V: TRBV7-8
DNA: TGTGCCAGCAGTTTAGCGGGACCCTTCAATGAGCAGTTCTTC; CDR3: CASSLAGPFNEQFF; D: -; J: TRBJ2-1; size: once; V: TRBV27
DNA: TGTGCCAGCAGTCGACGAGGCTACGAGCAGTACTTC; CDR3: CASSRRGYEQYF; D: -; J: TRBJ2-7; size: -; V: TRBV28
DNA: TGTGCCAGCAGCTCACTAGCGGGAGGGCGAGGGCAGTACTTC; CDR3: CASSSLAGGRGQYF; D: TRBD2; J: TRBJ2-7; size: -; V: TRBV28
DNA: TGTGCCACCCGTGGGACTACTGGATACGAGCAGTACTTC; CDR3: CATRGTTGYEQYF; D: TRBD2; J: TRBJ2-7; size: -; V: TRBV7-9
DNA: TGTGCCAGCAGTGTCGCGACGGACACAAGTTATAGCAATCAGCCCCAGCATTTT; CDR3: CASSVATDTSYSNQPQHF; D: -; J: TRBJ1-5; size: -; V: TRBV6-1
DNA: TGCGCCAGCAGGGACAGGGGGGGTCAAGAGACCCAGTACTTC; CDR3: CASRDRGGQETQYF; D: TRBD1; J: TRBJ2-5; size: -; V: TRBV10-2
DNA: TGTGCCAGCAGTCCTCCCAGCGGTGAGCAGTTCTTC; CDR3: CASSPPSGEQFF; D: -; J: TRBJ2-1; size: -; V: TRBV28
DNA: TGTGCCAGTAGTCAACACACCCCTAGCGGGATGGGCAATGAGCAGTTCTTC; CDR3: CASSQHTPSGMGNEQFF; D: TRBD2; J: TRBJ2-1; size: -; V: TRBV19
DNA: TGCGCCAGCAGCCCACTAGCGGGAGTCCGGGAGCAGTTCTTC; CDR3: CASSPLAGVREQFF; D: TRBD2; J: TRBJ2-1; size: few; V: TRBV4-1
DNA: TGTGCCAGCAGCTTTATCAGGGCAGATACGCAGTATTTT; CDR3: CASSFIRADTQYF; D: -; J: TRBJ2-3; size: -; V: TRBV5-6
DNA: TGCGCCAGCAGCCAAGATGTCGGGACAGGGGGCAGGGGTGGCTACACCTTC; CDR3: CASSQDVGTGGRGGYTF; D: TRBD1; J: TRBJ1-2; size: -; V: TRBV4-1
DNA: TGTGCCAGCAGCTCCCAGGGTCCCTTTGACAATGAGCAGTTCTTC; CDR3: CASSSQGPFDNEQFF; D: -; J: TRBJ2-1; size: -; V: TRBV11-2
DNA: TGTGCCAGCAGCTTTTCGGGTGACATTCAGTACTTC; CDR3: CASSFSGDIQYF; D: -; J: TRBJ2-4; size: -; V: TRBV5-5
DNA: TGTGCCAGCAGTTTGCGGGAGTTCTACAATGAGCAGTTCTTC; CDR3: CASSLREFYNEQFF; D: TRBD2; J: TRBJ2-1; size: -; V: TRBV27
DNA: TGTGCCAGCAGTGATGTGACTAGCGGCTTTCAAGAGACCCAGTACTTC; CDR3: CASSDVTSGFQETQYF; D: TRBD2; J: TRBJ2-5; size: -; V: TRBV2
DNA: TGTGCCAGCAGCTCACTAGCGAGCTCCTACAATGAGCAGTTCTTC; CDR3: CASSSLASSYNEQFF; D: TRBD2; J: TRBJ2-1; size: -; V: TRBV9
DNA: TGCGCCAGCAGCCTAGATGGGGCCAACGTCCTGACTTTC; CDR3: CASSLDGANVLTF; D: -; J: TRBJ2-6; size: -; V: TRBV5-1
DNA: TGTGCCAGCAGTCGAGACAGGGGGGGCGGCTACACCTTC; CDR3: CASSRDRGGGYTF; D: TRBD1; J: TRBJ1-2; size: -; V: TRBV6-1
DNA: TGTGCCAGCAGCGTAAACTGGGCAGGCCTCTCTGGGGCCAACGTCCTGACTTTC; CDR3: CASSVNWAGLSGANVLTF; D: -; J: TRBJ2-6; size: -; V: TRBV9
DNA: TGTGCCAGCAGACCGACTAGCGGGATCTCAGATACGCAGTATTTT; CDR3: CASRPTSGISDTQYF; D: TRBD2; J: TRBJ2-3; size: -; V: TRBV7-6
DNA: TGTGCCAGCAGTGACAGTTTGAACACTGAAGCTTTCTTT; CDR3: CASSDSLNTEAFF; D: -; J: TRBJ1-1; size: -; V: TRBV6-5
DNA: TGTGCCACCAGCAGAGACCCCTACCTGGTTAGCACAGATACGCAGTATTTT; CDR3: CATSRDPYLVSTDTQYF; D: -; J: TRBJ2-3; size: -; V: TRBV15
DNA: TGTGCCAGCAGCTTAGAAGGGGGCTTTTACGAGCAGTACTTC; CDR3: CASSLEGGFYEQYF; D: TRBD1; J: TRBJ2-7; size: -; V: TRBV5-4
DNA: TGTGCCAGCAGTACCAGGACTAGCGGGAGTTACGAGCAGTACTTC; CDR3: CASSTRTSGSYEQYF; D: TRBD2; J: TRBJ2-7; size: -; V: TRBV27
DNA: TGCGCCAGCAGCTCCCGCGGAGGGCCCCAAGAGACCCAGTACTTC; CDR3: CASSSRGGPQETQYF; D: -; J: TRBJ2-5; size: -; V: TRBV5-1
DNA: TGCGCCAGCAGTTCAGTCGGCGGCCAAGAGACCCAGTACTTC; CDR3: CASSSVGGQETQYF; D: -; J: TRBJ2-5; size: -; V: TRBV4-3
DNA: TGTGCCAGTAGCCTGGGGCCGGAGTCAAACATTCAGTACTTC; CDR3: CASSLGPESNIQYF; D: -; J: TRBJ2-4; size: -; V: TRBV19
DNA: TGTGCCAGCAGCTCCCCGGGACAGGGGAAATACGAGCAGTACTTC; CDR3: CASSSPGQGKYEQYF; D: TRBD1; J: TRBJ2-7; size: -; V: TRBV5-5
DNA: TGCGCCAGCAGCCCCGGACTAGCGGGAGTAGGCGAGCAGTACTTC; CDR3: CASSPGLAGVGEQYF; D: TRBD2; J: TRBJ2-7; size: -; V: TRBV5-1
DNA: TGTGCCAGCATGATCAGGGTAGGGTCCTACGAGCAGTACTTC; CDR3: CASMIRVGSYEQYF; D: -; J: TRBJ2-7; size: -; V: TRBV27
DNA: TGTGCCAGCAGCTTAGATCAGGGCCACTACGAGCAGTACTTC; CDR3: CASSLDQGHYEQYF; D: -; J: TRBJ2-7; size: -; V: TRBV7-2
DNA: TGTGCCAGCAGCTTAGTCCCCCTAGCGGCCCAAGAGACCCAGTACTTC; CDR3: CASSLVPLAAQETQYF; D: TRBD2; J: TRBJ2-5; size: -; V: TRBV7-6